This T cell receptor beta chain was sequenced in a study of blood T cell repertoires in COVID-19. Background on the study: Acute and convalescent COVID-19 samples came from the United States, Italy and Spain. Sources were T cells, B-cell-depleted T cells, or PBMCs; the material itself was cDNA or gDNA.

Patients of the Seattle cohort, enrolled during active infection, were followed longitudinally. Measured with immunoSEQ multiplex PCR; TCRdb has only the in-frame clones, and not every one. The sample holds about 370,000 clones, around 87% seen once. The V gene lost 5 bases and the J gene lost 10 bases, with 13 bases spanning the gap. The CDR3 is 12 amino acids. Germline-derived CDR1 and CDR2 are SEHNR and FQNEAQ (reference sequence). The source of this sequence is a woman aged 25 to 39 with COVID-19, enrolled during active disease. This chain uses TRBV7-9 with TRBJ2-3; D is possibly TRBD2 (6 bases). The sequenced sample was peripheral blood. The CDR3 DNA reads TGTGCCAGCAGCCCAGCTCGGGACTCGCAGTATTTT. Protein: CASSPARDSQYF.